These 13 T cell receptor beta chains were all obtained from the same sample, sequenced in a study of CD8 T cell repertoires and HIV-1 epitope variants. The table came from immunoSEQ multiplex PCR; TCRdb's copy has only in-frame clones and leaves some out. The sample shows about 6,200 clones, approximately 71% of them seen only once. These TCRs' antigens remain unknown. The sequenced sample consisted of cultured CD8+ T cells derived from PBMCs. These receptor sequences come from a male donor with HIV.

This clone appeared once. The V gene is TRBV7-6, the J gene TRBJ2-7; weak D call: TRBD1 (5 bases). Germline V gene data show CDR1 as SGHVS and CDR2 as FNYEAQ. Trimming stripped 2 bases from V and 1 base from J, with 6 bases between. The CDR3 length is 13 residues. The CDR3 DNA sequence: TGTGCCAGCAGCTTAAAGGGGTCCTACGAGCAGTACTTC. It yields the protein CASSLKGSYEQYF.

The rearrangement uses TRBV7-6 and TRBJ2-7; TRBD2 aligns across 8 bases. This CDR3 is 16 amino acids long. CDR1 is SGHVS and CDR2 is FNYEAQ in the germline V gene. Trimming at V came to 1 base and at J to 0 bases, leaving 5 bases not matched to a gene. The CDR3 is CASSLVGGDPSYEQYF. The CDR3 DNA is TGTGCCAGCAGCTTAGTCGGGGGGGACCCCTCCTACGAGCAGTACTTC.

The sample holds one count of this clone. V is TRBV6-6 and J is TRBJ1-5; TRBD1 matches at 7 bases. Trimming removed 0 bases from V and 8 bases from J; junction bases left unmatched: 7. This CDR3 contains 15 residues. Germline V gene lookup returns CDR1 MNHNY and CDR2 SVGAGI (reference sequence). CDR3 nucleotides: TGTGCCAGCAGTTACTCGCGACAGGGTAATGAGCCCCAGCATTTT. Protein sequence: CASSYSRQGNEPQHF.

This chain connects TRBV27 to TRBJ2-1; TRBD1 is a possible D gene (6 bases). Germline V gene sequence: CDR1 MNHEY, CDR2 SMNVEV (reference sequence). Trimming pared 5 bases from V and 6 bases from J, leaving 11 bases between. This CDR3 is built from 13 residues. CDR3 protein: CASSTPTGNEQFF. Written as DNA, the CDR3 is TGTGCCAGCAGTACCCCGACAGGCAATGAGCAGTTCTTC.

V and J are TRBV5-6 and TRBJ1-1, with 7 bases matching TRBD1. The CDR3 has 16 amino acids. Germline V gene lookup returns CDR1 SGHDT and CDR2 YYEEEE. Trimming removed 5 bases from V and 0 bases from J; junction bases left unmatched: 10. This chain's CDR3 is CASRSTGVDMNTEAFF. CDR3 nucleotide sequence: TGTGCCAGCAGGAGCACAGGGGTAGATATGAACACTGAAGCTTTCTTT.

The genes are TRBV4-3 and TRBJ2-5, with 13 nucleotides matching TRBD2. This CDR3 contains 19 residues. Germline lookup yields CDR1 LGHNA and CDR2 YSLEER. Unmatched junction bases numbered 16, after V lost 4 bases and J lost 5 bases. As DNA, the CDR3 is TGCGCCAGCAGCCCCCAGGGCGGACTAGCGGGGGCGGCGAAGGAGACCCAGTACTTC. Amino acid sequence: CASSPQGGLAGAAKETQYF.

The CDR3 sequence is CSVGRPNTGELFF. CDR3 coding DNA: TGCAGCGTTGGACGTCCGAACACCGGGGAGCTGTTTTTT. V and J are TRBV29-1 and TRBJ2-2; D unclear. V was shortened by 4 bases and J by 0 bases, with 6 bases between the two germline ends. CDR1 SQVTM and CDR2 ANQGSEA come from the germline V gene. The CDR3 extends over 13 amino acids.

This chain uses TRBV12-5 with TRBJ1-6; D might be TRBD1 (5 bases). The V and J ends lost 3 bases and 8 bases respectively, with 11 bases between them. This CDR3 comprises 14 residues. Looked up from germline, CDR1 is LGHNT and CDR2 is FRNRAP. CDR3 coding DNA: TGTGCTAGTGGTTTTAGACAGACGGATTCACCCCTCCACTTT. Residues: CASGFRQTDSPLHF.

This clone was seen only once. V and J are TRBV6-6 and TRBJ1-4, with no clear D. This CDR3 comprises 10 residues. Trimming removed 6 bases at V and 7 bases at J, with 3 bases between. Germline loops: CDR1 MNHNY, CDR2 SVGAGI (reference sequence). The CDR3 region is CASRGEKLFF. The CDR3 region has the DNA TGTGCCAGCAGGGGTGAAAAACTGTTTTTT.

This clone is a singleton in its sample. The rearrangement links TRBV2 to TRBJ2-7; 9 bases align to TRBD1. The CDR3 has 14 amino acids. Trimming cost V 8 bases and J 3 bases; bases outside gene matches: 8. CDR1 and CDR2 (germline): SNHLY, FYNNEI. The CDR3 coding sequence is TGTGCCAGCGAGGGTCGGACAGGGGACTACGAGCAGTACTTC. It codes for CASEGRTGDYEQYF.

The chain recombines TRBV2 with TRBJ2-2, with TRBD2 matching 12 bases. The length of the CDR3 is 15 residues. Germline V lookup: CDR1 SNHLY, CDR2 FYNNEI. Trimming took 5 bases from V and 5 from J; bases not matched to a gene: 3. CDR3 sequence reads: CASSRLAGDTGELFF. The CDR3 DNA sequence: TGTGCCAGCAGTAGACTAGCGGGAGATACCGGGGAGCTGTTTTTT.

The chain recombines TRBV25-1 with TRBJ1-1; 10 bases fit TRBD1. CDR1 and CDR2 from the germline V gene are MGHDK and SYGVNS. Trimming cost V 5 bases and J 4 bases; bases outside gene matches: 13. The CDR3 runs 17 residues. This chain's CDR3 is CASSSPGTGVISTEAFF. The CDR3 coding sequence is TGTGCCAGCAGTTCCCCCGGGACAGGGGTGATTTCCACTGAAGCTTTCTTT. Variable domain in full (rest from reference TRBV25-1 and TRBJ1-1): EADIYQTPRYLVIGTGKKITLECSQTMGHDKMYWYQQDPGMELHLIHYSYGVNSTEKGDLSSESTVSRIRTEHFPLTLESARPSHTSQYLCASSSPGTGVISTEAFFGQGTRLTVV.

In this sample, this clone turned up once. The genes are TRBV6-5 and TRBJ2-3, with TRBD2 identical over 9 bases. The CDR3 has 15 amino acids. Germline-derived CDR1 and CDR2 are MNHEY and SVGAGI. The V gene end was trimmed by 5 bases and the J gene end by 5 bases; junction bases not matched to a gene: 8. As DNA, the CDR3 is TGTGCCAGCAGTCACCACGAACTAGCGGGAGATACGCAGTATTTT. Translation: CASSHHELAGDTQYF.